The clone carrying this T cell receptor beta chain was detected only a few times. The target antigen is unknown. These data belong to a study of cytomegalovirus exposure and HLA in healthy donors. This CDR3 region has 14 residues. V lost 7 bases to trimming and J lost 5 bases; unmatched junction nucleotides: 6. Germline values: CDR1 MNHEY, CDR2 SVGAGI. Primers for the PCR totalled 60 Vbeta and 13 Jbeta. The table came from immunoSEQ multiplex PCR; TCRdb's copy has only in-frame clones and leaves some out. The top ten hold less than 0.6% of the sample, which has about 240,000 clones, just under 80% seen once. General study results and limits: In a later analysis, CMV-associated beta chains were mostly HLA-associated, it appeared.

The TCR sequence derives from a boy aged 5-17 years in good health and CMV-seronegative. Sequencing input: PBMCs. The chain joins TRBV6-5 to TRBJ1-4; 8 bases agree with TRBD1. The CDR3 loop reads CASKRTGINEKLFF. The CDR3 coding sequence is TGTGCCAGCAAGCGGACAGGGATAAATGAAAAACTGTTTTTT.